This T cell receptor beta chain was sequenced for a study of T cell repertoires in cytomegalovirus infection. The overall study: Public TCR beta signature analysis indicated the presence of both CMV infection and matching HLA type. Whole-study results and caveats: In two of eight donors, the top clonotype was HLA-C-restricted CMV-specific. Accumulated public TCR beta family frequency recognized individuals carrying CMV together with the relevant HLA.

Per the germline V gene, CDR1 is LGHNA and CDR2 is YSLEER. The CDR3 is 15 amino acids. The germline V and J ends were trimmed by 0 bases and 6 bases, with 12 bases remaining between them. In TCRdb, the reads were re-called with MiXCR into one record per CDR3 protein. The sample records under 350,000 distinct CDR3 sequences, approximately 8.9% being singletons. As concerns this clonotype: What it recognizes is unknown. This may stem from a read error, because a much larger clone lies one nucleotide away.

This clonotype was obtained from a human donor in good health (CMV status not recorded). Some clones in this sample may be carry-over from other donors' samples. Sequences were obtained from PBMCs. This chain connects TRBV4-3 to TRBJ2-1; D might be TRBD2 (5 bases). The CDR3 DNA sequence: TGCGCCAGCAGCCAAGAAGTCCGGGGTTGCAATGAGCAGTTCTTC. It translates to CASSQEVRGCNEQFF.